This T cell receptor beta chain was sequenced during a study of shared clonotypes between healthy human individuals. The study, taken as a whole, reports: Sampling was confined to blood; repertoires within tissues likely differ.

A remark on this clone: Its matching antigen is unknown.

Germline CDR1 reads MNHNS; CDR2 reads SASEGT. The CDR3 totals 16 residues. Trimming left V 3 bases short and J 6 bases short, with 19 bases between. This table comes from immunoSEQ multiplex PCR, and its TCRdb copy is limited to in-frame clones, with some not included. The sample includes about 2.4 million clones, 90% to 95% of them seen just once. Sequencing was carried out using naive CD4+ T cells from PBMCs. The subset denotes: CD45RA+ positively selected. The TCR was taken from a man aged 18 to 35 in good health. Some clones in this sample may be carry-over from other donors' samples. The chain employs TRBV6-1 and TRBJ2-3, with D possibly TRBD2 on 6 matching bases. CDR3 amino acids: CASSDGPRLVADTQYF. The CDR3 nucleotides read TGTGCCAGCAGTGATGGTCCAAGACTAGTGGCGGATACGCAGTATTTT.